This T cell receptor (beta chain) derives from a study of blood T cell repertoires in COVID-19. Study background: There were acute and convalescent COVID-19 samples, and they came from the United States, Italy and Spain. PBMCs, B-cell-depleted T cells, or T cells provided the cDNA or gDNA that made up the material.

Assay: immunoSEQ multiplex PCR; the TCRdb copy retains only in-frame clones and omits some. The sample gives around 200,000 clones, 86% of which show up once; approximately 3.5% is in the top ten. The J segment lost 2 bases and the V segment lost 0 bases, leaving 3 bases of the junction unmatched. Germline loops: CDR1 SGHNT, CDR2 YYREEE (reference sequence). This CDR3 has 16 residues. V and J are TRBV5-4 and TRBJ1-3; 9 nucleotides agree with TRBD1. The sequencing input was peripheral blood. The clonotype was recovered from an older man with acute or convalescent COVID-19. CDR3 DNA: TGTGCCAGCAGCTTGGAGCGGGACAGGGCTGGAAACACCATATATTTT. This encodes CASSLERDRAGNTIYF.